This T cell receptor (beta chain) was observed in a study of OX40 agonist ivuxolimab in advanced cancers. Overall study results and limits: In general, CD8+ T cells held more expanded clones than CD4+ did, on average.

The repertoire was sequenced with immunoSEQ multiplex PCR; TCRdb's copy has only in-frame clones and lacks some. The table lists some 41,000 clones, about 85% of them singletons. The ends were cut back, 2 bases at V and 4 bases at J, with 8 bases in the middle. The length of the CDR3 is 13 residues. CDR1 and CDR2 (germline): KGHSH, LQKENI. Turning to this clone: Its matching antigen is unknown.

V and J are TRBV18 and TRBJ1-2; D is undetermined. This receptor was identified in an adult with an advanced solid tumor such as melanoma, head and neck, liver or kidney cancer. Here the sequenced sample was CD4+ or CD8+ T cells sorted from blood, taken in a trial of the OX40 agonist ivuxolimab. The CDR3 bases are TGTGCCAGCTCACCAAACTTACGCTATGGCTACACCTTC. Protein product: CASSPNLRYGYTF.